This entry is about one T cell receptor (beta chain). Its specificity is not known. Tagging with unique molecular identifiers was a feature of the TCR beta cDNA libraries. The source material, about 0.95 to 11 million T cells, gave rise to about 460,000 cDNA molecules. TCRdb independently ran MiXCR on the PCR reads; one entry per CDR3 protein. The sample lists hundreds of thousands of distinct CDR3 sequences, about 40% occurring once. This specimen belongs to a study of post-analysis software for immune sequencing data. The study's findings and limits: Co-batched samples clustered tightly together by F measure. Among roughly 5 TRBV segments more frequent in patients than controls were TRBV5-6, TRBV5-1 and TRBV20-1. A significant reduction in normalized Chao1 diversity was observed in multiple sclerosis patients versus controls.

The CDR3 runs to 14 residues. V gave up 6 bases and J gave up 5 bases; unmatched junction bases: 7. CDR1 is SGHDT and CDR2 is YYEEEE in the germline V gene. The sequenced sample was blood. The rearrangement links TRBV5-6 to TRBJ2-1; TRBD1 aligns across 8 bases. This receptor was identified in a girl aged 5-17 years with multiple sclerosis. DNA of the CDR3: TGTGCCAGCATCAGATGGACAGGGCACAATGAGCAGTTCTTC. Its translation is CASIRWTGHNEQFF. Based on the CDR3 plus reference TRBV5-6 and TRBJ2-1, the full variable domain is DAGVTQSPTHLIKTRGQQVTLRCSPKSGHDTVSWYQQALGQGPQFIFQYYEEEERQRGNFPDRFSGHQFPNYSSELNVNALLLGDSALYLCASIRWTGHNEQFFGPGTRLTVL.